The sequence of this T cell receptor beta chain was determined in a study of T cell repertoires in MIS-A myocarditis (dated by TCRdb to between 2021 and 2024). The QIAamp DNA FFPE kit was used to extract genomic DNA from formalin-fixed paraffin-embedded autopsy tissue. The immunoSEQ bias-controlled multiplex PCR was used to amplify TCRbeta CDR3 regions, which were then sequenced at high throughput. Turning to the authors' computational methods: The immunoSEQ vendor pipeline collapsed and filtered the CDR3 sequences so that the abundance and frequency of each unique TCRbeta CDR3 could be quantified. Using a 90% global sequence identity threshold, CD-HIT clustered dominant CDR3 amino acid sequences together with SARS-CoV-2-specific ImmuneCODE TCRbeta sequences. Clones with frequencies of 0.1 to 1 were classed as hyperexpanded, and 0.01 to 0.1 as large. The CDR3 amino acid sequences and the V and J gene assignments of the dominant clones were confirmed with MiXCR. The R stringdist package was used to compute Levenshtein distances between the patient clonotypes and the ImmuneCODE hits. Entries here come from immuneACCESS through TCRdb and include only in-frame sequences with V and J called. Some clones fail to appear in such tables; in the studies checked, an unresolved V gene covers under half of the shortfall, and the cause of the remainder is unknown. From that table come the V and J calls and clone size; the DNA was used to work out D and trimming. The sample table records more than 14,000 clones; 70% to 85% of these occur just once. The ten largest clonotypes hold around 64% of the sample.

As regards this clone: Its cognate antigen has yet to be identified. Within one base of it there is no much larger clone, and no base qualities were kept.

The germline V gene (reference sequence) sets CDR1 to LNHDA and CDR2 to SQIVND. V is pared back by 1 base and J by 5 bases, with 8 bases lying between the germline termini. From the cysteine up to the phenylalanine, the CDR3 has a length of 14 residues. Of all the DNA, just the CDR3 is kept, 42 bases in frame from base 1. The sequence was obtained from a man aged 18-30 years with fulminant myocarditis from multisystem inflammatory syndrome in adults (MIS-A) after COVID-19. Specimen: left ventricle heart tissue obtained at autopsy. The cell subset or site label, as the study defines it: cardiac tissue sample (left or right ventricle, interventricular septum, or pericardium). The chain couples TRBV19 to TRBJ2-2; the D gene cannot be named for sure. The nucleotide sequence reads TGTGCCAGTAGTATAGTTTCAGGAACCGGGGAGCTGTTTTTT. Its protein reads: CASSIVSGTGELFF.